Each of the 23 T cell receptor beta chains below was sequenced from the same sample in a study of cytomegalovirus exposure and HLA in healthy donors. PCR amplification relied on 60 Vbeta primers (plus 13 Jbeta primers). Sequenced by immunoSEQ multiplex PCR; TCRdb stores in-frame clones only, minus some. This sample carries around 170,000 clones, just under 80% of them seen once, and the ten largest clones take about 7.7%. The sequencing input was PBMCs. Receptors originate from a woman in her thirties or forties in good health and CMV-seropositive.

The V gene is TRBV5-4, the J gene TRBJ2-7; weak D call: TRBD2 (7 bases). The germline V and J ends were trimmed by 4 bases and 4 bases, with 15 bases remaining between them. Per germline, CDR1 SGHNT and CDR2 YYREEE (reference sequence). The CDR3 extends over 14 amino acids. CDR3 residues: CASSGGAGVYEQYF. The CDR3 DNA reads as TGTGCCAGCAGCGGGGGGGCCGGAGTTTACGAGCAGTACTTC.

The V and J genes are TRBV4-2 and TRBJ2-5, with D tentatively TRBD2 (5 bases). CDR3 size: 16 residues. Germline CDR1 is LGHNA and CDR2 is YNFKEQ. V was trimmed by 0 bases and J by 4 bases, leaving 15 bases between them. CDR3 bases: TGTGCCAGCAGCCAAGATGGGGTCGGGGTGGCAGAGACCCAGTACTTC. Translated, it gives CASSQDGVGVAETQYF.

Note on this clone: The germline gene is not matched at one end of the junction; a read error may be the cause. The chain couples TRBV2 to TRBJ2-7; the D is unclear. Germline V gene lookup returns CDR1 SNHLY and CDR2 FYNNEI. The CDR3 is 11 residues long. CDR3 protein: CASSERFQVAF. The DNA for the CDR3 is TGTGCCAGCAGTGAAAGGTTTCAGGTGGCGTTC. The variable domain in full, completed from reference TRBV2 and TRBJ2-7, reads EPEVTQTPSHQVTQMGQEVILRCVPISNHLYFYWYRQILGQKVEFLVSFYNNEISEKSEIFDDQFSVERPDGSNFTLKIRSTKLEDSAMYFCASSERFQVAFGPGTRLTVT.

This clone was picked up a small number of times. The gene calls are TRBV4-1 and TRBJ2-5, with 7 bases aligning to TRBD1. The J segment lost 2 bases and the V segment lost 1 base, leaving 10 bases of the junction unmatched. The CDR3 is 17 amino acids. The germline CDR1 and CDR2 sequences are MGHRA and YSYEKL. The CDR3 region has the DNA TGCGCCAGCAGCCAAGGTAATTGGAGACAGGGACAAGAGACCCAGTACTTC. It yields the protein CASSQGNWRQGQETQYF.

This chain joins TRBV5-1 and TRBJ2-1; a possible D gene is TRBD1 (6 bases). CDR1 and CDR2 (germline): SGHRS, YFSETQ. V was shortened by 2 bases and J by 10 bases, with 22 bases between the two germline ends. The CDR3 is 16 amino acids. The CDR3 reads CASSLQGSDPILEQFF. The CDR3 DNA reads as TGCGCCAGCAGCTTACAGGGTTCGGACCCTATCCTAGAGCAGTTCTTC.

The CDR3 nucleotides are TGTGCCAGCAGCTTTACGGGGGGCTACACCGGGGAGCTGTTTTTT. This gives the protein CASSFTGGYTGELFF. This chain uses TRBV7-3 with TRBJ2-2; D may be TRBD2 (7 bases). The CDR3 loop spans 15 amino acids. The V gene's germline CDR1 is SGHTA and CDR2 FQGTGA. The V gene lost 3 bases and the J gene lost 3 bases, with 11 bases spanning the gap. Full variable domain (outside the CDR3, taken from reference TRBV7-3 and TRBJ2-2): GAGVSQTPSNKVTEKGKYVELRCDPISGHTALYWYRQSLGQGPEFLIYFQGTGAADDSGLPNDRFFAVRPEGSVSTLKIQRTERGDSAVYLCASSFTGGYTGELFFGEGSRLTVL.

In nucleotides, the CDR3 is TGCGCCAGCAGCTTGGACGGGACAATCACAGATACGCAGTATTTT. Its protein is CASSLDGTITDTQYF. This chain links TRBV5-1 with TRBJ2-3; tentatively, D is TRBD1 (6 bases). Germline assignment: CDR1 SGHRS and CDR2 YFSETQ. CDR3 size: 15 residues. V was shortened by 0 bases and J by 2 bases, with 10 bases between the two germline ends.

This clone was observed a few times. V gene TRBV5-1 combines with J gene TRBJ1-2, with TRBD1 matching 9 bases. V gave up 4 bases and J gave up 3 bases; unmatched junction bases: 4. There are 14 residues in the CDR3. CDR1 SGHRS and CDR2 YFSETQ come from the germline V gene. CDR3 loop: CASSTGQGDYGYTF. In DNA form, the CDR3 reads TGCGCCAGCAGCACGGGACAGGGTGACTATGGCTACACCTTC.

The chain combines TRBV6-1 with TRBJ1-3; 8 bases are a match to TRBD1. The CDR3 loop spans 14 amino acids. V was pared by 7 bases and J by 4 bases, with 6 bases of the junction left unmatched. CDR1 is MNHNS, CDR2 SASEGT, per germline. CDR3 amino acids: CASMQGAGGNTIYF. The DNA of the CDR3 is TGTGCCAGCATGCAGGGGGCAGGGGGAAACACCATATATTTT.

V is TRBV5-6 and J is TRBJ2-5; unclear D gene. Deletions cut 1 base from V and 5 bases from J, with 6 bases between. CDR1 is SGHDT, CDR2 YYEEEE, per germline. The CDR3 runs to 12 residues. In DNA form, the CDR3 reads TGTGCCAGCAGCTTGCTAGGTGAGACCCAGTACTTC. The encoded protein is CASSLLGETQYF.

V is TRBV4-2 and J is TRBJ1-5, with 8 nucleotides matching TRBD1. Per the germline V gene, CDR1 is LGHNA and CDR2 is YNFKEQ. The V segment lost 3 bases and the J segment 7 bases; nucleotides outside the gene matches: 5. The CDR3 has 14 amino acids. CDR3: CASSHTGTGQPQHF. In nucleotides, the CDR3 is TGTGCCAGCAGCCATACAGGGACAGGACAGCCCCAGCATTTT.

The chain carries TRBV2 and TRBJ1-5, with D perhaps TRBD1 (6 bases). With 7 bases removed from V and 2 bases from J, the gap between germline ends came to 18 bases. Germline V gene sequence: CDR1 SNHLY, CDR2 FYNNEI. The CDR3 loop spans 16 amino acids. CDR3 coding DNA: TGTGCCAGCAATACGGGAAGAGGGACACGCAATCAGCCCCAGCATTTT. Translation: CASNTGRGTRNQPQHF. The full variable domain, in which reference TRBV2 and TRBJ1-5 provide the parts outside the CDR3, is EPEVTQTPSHQVTQMGQEVILRCVPISNHLYFYWYRQILGQKVEFLVSFYNNEISEKSEIFDDQFSVERPDGSNFTLKIRSTKLEDSAMYFCASNTGRGTRNQPQHFGDGTRLSIL.

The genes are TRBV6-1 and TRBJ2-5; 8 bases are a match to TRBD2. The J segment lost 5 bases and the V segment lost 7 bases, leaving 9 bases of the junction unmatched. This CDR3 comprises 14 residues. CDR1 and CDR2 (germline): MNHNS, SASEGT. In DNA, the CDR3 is TGTGCCAGCACCCCCCTGGCTAGCGGGGAGACCCAGTACTTC. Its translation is CASTPLASGETQYF.

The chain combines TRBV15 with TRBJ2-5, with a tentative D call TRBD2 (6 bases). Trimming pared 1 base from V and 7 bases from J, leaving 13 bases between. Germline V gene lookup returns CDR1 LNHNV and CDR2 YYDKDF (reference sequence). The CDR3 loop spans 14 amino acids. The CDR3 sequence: CATSRVDGRGTQYF. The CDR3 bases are TGTGCCACCAGCAGAGTTGACGGGCGGGGGACCCAGTACTTC.

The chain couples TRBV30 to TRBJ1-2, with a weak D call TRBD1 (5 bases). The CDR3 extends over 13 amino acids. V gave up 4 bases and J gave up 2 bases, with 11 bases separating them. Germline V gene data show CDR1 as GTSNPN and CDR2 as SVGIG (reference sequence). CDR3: CAWTRALNYGYTF. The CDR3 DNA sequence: TGTGCCTGGACCAGGGCACTGAACTATGGCTACACCTTC. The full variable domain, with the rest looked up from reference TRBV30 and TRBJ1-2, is SQTIHQWPATLVQPVGSPLSLECTVEGTSNPNLYWYRQAAGRGLQLLFYSVGIGQISSEVPQNLSASRPQDRQFILSSKKLLLSDSGFYLCAWTRALNYGYTFGSGTRLTVV.

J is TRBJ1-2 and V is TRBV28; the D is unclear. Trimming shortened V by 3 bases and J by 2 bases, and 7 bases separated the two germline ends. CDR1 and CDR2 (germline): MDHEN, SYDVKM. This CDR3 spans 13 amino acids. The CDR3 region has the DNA TGTGCCAGCAGTTTTCGAGGGAACTATGGCTACACCTTC. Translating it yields CASSFRGNYGYTF.

The CDR3 reads CASSLRGATENEQFF. CDR3 sequence (DNA): TGTGCCAGCAGCCTGCGGGGGGCCACCGAGAATGAGCAGTTCTTC. The chain carries TRBV11-1 and TRBJ2-1, with TRBD2 identical over 8 bases. Germline assignment: CDR1 SGHAT and CDR2 FQDESV (reference sequence). Trimming removed 5 bases from V and 7 bases from J; junction bases left unmatched: 10. The length of the CDR3 is 15 residues.

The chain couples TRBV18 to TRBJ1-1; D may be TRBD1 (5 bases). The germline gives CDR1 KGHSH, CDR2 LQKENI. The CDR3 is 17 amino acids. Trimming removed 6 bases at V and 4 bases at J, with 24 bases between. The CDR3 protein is CASSPRPGAGGSTEAFF. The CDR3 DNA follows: TGTGCCAGCTCGCCCCGCCCCGGGGCCGGGGGTAGCACTGAAGCTTTCTTT.

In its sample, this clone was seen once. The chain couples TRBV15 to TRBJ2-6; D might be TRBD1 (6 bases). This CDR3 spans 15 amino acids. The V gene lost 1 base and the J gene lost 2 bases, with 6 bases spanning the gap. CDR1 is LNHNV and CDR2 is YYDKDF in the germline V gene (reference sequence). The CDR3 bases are TGTGCCACCAGCAGAGCAGGGGCTGGGGCCAACGTCCTGACTTTC. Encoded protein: CATSRAGAGANVLTF.

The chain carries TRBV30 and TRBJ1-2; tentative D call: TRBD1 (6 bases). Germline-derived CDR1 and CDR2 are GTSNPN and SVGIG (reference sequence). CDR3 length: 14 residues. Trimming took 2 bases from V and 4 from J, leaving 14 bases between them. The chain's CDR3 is CAWSLTGSRYGYTF. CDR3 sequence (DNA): TGTGCCTGGAGTTTGACAGGTTCTCGCTATGGCTACACCTTC.

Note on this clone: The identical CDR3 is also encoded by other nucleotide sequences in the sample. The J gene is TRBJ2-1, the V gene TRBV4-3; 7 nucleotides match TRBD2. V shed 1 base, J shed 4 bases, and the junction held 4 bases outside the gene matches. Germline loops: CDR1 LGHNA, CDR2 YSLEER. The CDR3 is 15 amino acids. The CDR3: CASSQGGGGYNEQFF. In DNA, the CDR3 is TGCGCCAGCAGCCAAGGCGGGGGAGGTTACAATGAGCAGTTCTTC.

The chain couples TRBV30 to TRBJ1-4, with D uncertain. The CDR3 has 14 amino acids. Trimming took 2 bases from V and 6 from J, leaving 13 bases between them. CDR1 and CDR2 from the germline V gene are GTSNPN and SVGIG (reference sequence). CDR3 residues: CAWSRGLEDEKLFF. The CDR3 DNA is TGTGCCTGGAGTCGTGGACTCGAGGATGAAAAACTGTTTTTT.

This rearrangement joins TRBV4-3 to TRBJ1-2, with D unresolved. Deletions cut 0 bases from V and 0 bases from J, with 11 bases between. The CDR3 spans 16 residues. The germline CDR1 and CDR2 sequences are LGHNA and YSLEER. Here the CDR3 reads CASSQEAMGANYGYTF. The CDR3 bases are TGCGCCAGCAGCCAAGAGGCGATGGGAGCTAACTATGGCTACACCTTC.